The sequence of this T cell receptor (beta chain) was determined in a study of blood T cell repertoires in COVID-19. For the study at large: Samples representing acute and convalescent COVID-19 were sourced from the United States, Italy and Spain.

Looked up from germline, CDR1 is SNHLY and CDR2 is FYNNEI. The CDR3 totals 13 residues. Deletions cut 7 bases from V and 4 bases from J, with 8 bases between. The assay was immunoSEQ multiplex PCR, and TCRdb's table has in-frame clones only and misses some. The sample lists some 97,000 clones; approximately 85% were seen once. The sequence derives from a woman in her sixties with acute or convalescent COVID-19. This chain uses TRBV2 with TRBJ1-6; D gene ambiguous. The sample comprised peripheral blood. The chain's CDR3 is CASKEQYNSPLHF. CDR3 nucleotides: TGTGCCAGCAAGGAGCAGTATAATTCACCCCTCCACTTT.